This entry is about one T cell receptor beta chain. Its cognate antigen is unknown. This entry comes from a study of CD8+ T cells in alopecia areata. General observations from the study: Affected scalp, especially in alopecia totalis/universalis, had a higher clonality than normal scalp did.

Reverse transcribed after extraction, RNA yielded cDNA as the sequencing template. TCRdb's table, derived via immunoSEQ multiplex PCR, lists solely in-frame clones and lacks some. This table holds about 150,000 clones, less than 65% found once. This receptor was taken from a human donor in good health. The material sequenced was CD8+ T cells sorted from blood.

The CDR3 spells CASREGGFEQFF. The CDR3 DNA reads as TGTGCCAGCAGGGAGGGGGGATTTGAGCAGTTCTTC. The genes are TRBV28 and TRBJ2-1, with D perhaps being TRBD1 or TRBD2 (6 bases each). The germline V and J ends were trimmed by 6 bases and 9 bases, with 12 bases remaining between them. The germline CDR1 and CDR2 sequences are MDHEN and SYDVKM. The CDR3 runs to 12 residues.